The clone carrying this TCR beta chain ranks as medium-sized (0.01 to 0.1%). This entry comes from a study of T cell repertoires in aging, cancer and after chemotherapy. Germline assignment: CDR1 SGHNT and CDR2 YYREEE (reference sequence). CDR3 length: 13 residues. V was cut by 0 bases and J by 0 bases, with 3 bases left in between. A mixed TRB-A/B primer pool amplified rearranged TRB by multiplex touch-down PCR. TCRdb redid the calling of the multiplex PCR reads with MiXCR, one entry per CDR3 protein. Here the sample spans around 5,000 distinct CDR3 sequences, approximately 21% being singletons. Amplification of TCR beta used genomic DNA extracted from peripheral blood.

The sequenced sample consisted of blood. The chain couples TRBV5-4 to TRBJ1-1; no firm D call. The TCR sequence derives from a human donor in good health. The donor label of this sample is uncertain. The CDR3 DNA follows: TGTGCCAGCAGCTTGGAGGTGAACACTGAAGCTTTCTTT. Amino acid sequence: CASSLEVNTEAFF.